Following are 6 T cell receptor beta chains from one sample sequenced in a study of shared clonotypes between healthy human individuals. Here immunoSEQ multiplex PCR was the method, and the copy in TCRdb shows in-frame clones only, minus some. Of roughly 680,000 clones listed, roughly 72% are singletons. Input material: memory CD4+ T cells sorted from blood. Described subset: CD45RA-negative fraction. These receptors all come from a woman aged 25 to 45 in good health.

This clone has more than one count but fewer than ten. Other DNA sequences within the sample encode an identical CDR3. The V gene is TRBV6-6, the J gene TRBJ2-5; 11 bases map to TRBD2. CDR3 length: 15 residues. V lost 5 bases and J lost 1; bases outside the gene matches: 3. The germline gives CDR1 MNHNY, CDR2 SVGAGI (reference sequence). The CDR3 bases are TGTGCCAGCAGTCCCGGGACTAGCGGCCAAGAGACCCAGTACTTC. Residues: CASSPGTSGQETQYF.

This chain joins TRBV29-1 and TRBJ2-1; the match to TRBD1 covers 9 bases. The CDR3 is made up of 11 amino acids. Germline V gene sequence: CDR1 SQVTM, CDR2 ANQGSEA. With 6 bases clipped from V and 16 bases from J, the junction kept 10 bases outside the gene matches. The CDR3 reads CSVLGQGNFFF. In nucleotides, the CDR3 is TGCAGCGTGCTCGGACAGGGGAATTTCTTCTTC.

This sequence joins TRBV6-1 and TRBJ1-1, with a tentative D call TRBD1 (5 bases). V lost 4 bases, J lost 4 bases, and 19 bases lay in between. The germline CDR1 and CDR2 sequences are MNHNS and SASEGT. This CDR3 region has 16 residues. CDR3 sequence: CASSGERGGGFTEAFF. The CDR3 bases are TGTGCCAGCAGTGGAGAAAGGGGCGGAGGATTCACTGAAGCTTTCTTT.

The chain couples TRBV11-2 to TRBJ2-4, with D possibly being TRBD1 or TRBD2 (5 bases each). The CDR3 is 15 residues long. Per the germline V gene, CDR1 is SGHAT and CDR2 is FQNNGV. V lost 6 bases and J 9 bases, leaving 21 bases between the germline ends. The CDR3 here is CASSHDRGAKVIQYF. The DNA for the CDR3 is TGTGCCAGCAGTCACGACAGAGGGGCGAAAGTCATTCAGTACTTC.

The chain carries TRBV19 and TRBJ1-5; no reliable D call. This CDR3 comprises 15 residues. V lost 4 bases and J lost 0, with 10 bases in between. Germline CDR1 is LNHDA and CDR2 is SQIVND (reference sequence). This chain's CDR3 is CASSKALGSNQPQHF. CDR3 DNA sequence: TGTGCCAGTAGTAAGGCCCTGGGTAGCAATCAGCCCCAGCATTTT.

The chain uses TRBV18 and TRBJ1-1, with unresolved D. V was clipped by 3 bases and J by 5 bases, with 13 bases between them. The germline CDR1 and CDR2 sequences are KGHSH and LQKENI. This CDR3 is 14 amino acids long. The CDR3 here is CASSPLESGTEAFF. The CDR3 nucleotides read TGTGCCAGCTCACCGCTGGAATCGGGGACTGAAGCTTTCTTT.